This T cell receptor (beta chain) was identified during a study of shared clonotypes between healthy human individuals. The CDR3 has 15 residues. V gave up 4 bases and J gave up 6 bases; unmatched junction bases: 9. Germline CDR1 and CDR2: SGHNT and YYREEE (reference sequence). Authors' data handling: ImmunoSEQ output held junction-only sequences without quality scores, so filtering differed. Sequencing used immunoSEQ multiplex PCR; TCRdb keeps in-frame clones, though not all of them. That table is the source of V, J and clone size, and D and trimming were worked out from the DNA. Here the sample spans millions of clones, 85% to 95% being singletons.

This TCR derives from a man between 18 and 29 years old in good health. Sequencing was carried out using naive CD4+ T cells sorted from blood. This sample's subset: CD45RA+ positively selected. V and J are TRBV5-4 and TRBJ1-1; the match to TRBD1 covers 10 bases. The CDR3 nucleotides are TGTGCCAGCAGCCCCCTGACAGGGGGCGTTCCTGAAGCTTTCTTT. It is translated as CASSPLTGGVPEAFF. Variable domain in full (rest from reference TRBV5-4 and TRBJ1-1): ETGVTQSPTHLIKTRGQQVTLRCSSQSGHNTVSWYQQALGQGPQFIFQYYREEENGRGNFPPRFSGLQFPNYSSELNVNALELDDSALYLCASSPLTGGVPEAFFGQGTRLTVV.